This T cell receptor beta chain was recovered during a study of T cells expressing NK-cell markers. CDR1 is MDHEN, CDR2 SYDVKM, per germline. This CDR3 has 15 residues. TCRdb re-called the 5' RACE reads, yielding one record per CDR3 amino acid sequence without DNA. This sample's table has about 410,000 distinct CDR3 sequences. J is TRBJ2-7 and V is TRBV28. Material for sequencing was blood T cells: a sorted CD56 or NKG2C T cell subset, CD4+ or CD8+ T cells, or bulk PBMC T cells (not recorded which). The TCR comes from a woman in her fifties or sixties in good health. CDR3 residues: CASSPTQGFSYEQYF.